These 12 T cell receptor beta chains originate from one sample sequenced in a study of response to subunit inactivated influenza vaccine. TCRdb used MiXCR to reprocess the RT-PCR reads, holding one entry per CDR3 protein. This sample yields hundreds of thousands of distinct CDR3 sequences, of which around 13% are seen a single time; about 7.6% belongs to the top ten. This specimen was PBMCs from blood, taken approximately 15 days before vaccination. The receptor source for this set is a man aged 50 to 59 who received an inactivated influenza vaccine.

V usage is TRBV28 and J usage is TRBJ2-1; 10 nucleotides match TRBD2. The V and J ends lost 6 bases and 4 bases, in that order; junction bases with no gene match: 6. The CDR3 runs to 15 residues. Looked up from germline, CDR1 is MDHEN and CDR2 is SYDVKM. This CDR3 is CASRPGLADYNEQFF. The CDR3 nucleotides read TGTGCCAGCAGGCCCGGACTAGCGGATTACAATGAGCAGTTCTTC. The entire variable domain, with the rest obtained from reference TRBV28 and TRBJ2-1, is as follows: DVKVTQSSRYLVKRTGEKVFLECVQDMDHENMFWYRQDPGLGLRLIYFSYDVKMKEKGDIPEGYSVSREKKERFSLILESASTNQTSMYLCASRPGLADYNEQFFGPGTRLTVL.

This clonotype was detected only a few times. The gene calls are TRBV5-1 and TRBJ2-3, with D possibly TRBD1 on 5 matching bases. Trimming cost V 4 bases and J 6 bases, with 12 bases left between them. Germline-derived CDR1 and CDR2 are SGHRS and YFSETQ. The CDR3 sequence is 13 residues long. The chain's CDR3 is CASSRGQSDTQYF. DNA for the CDR3: TGCGCCAGCAGCAGGGGTCAATCGGATACGCAGTATTTT.

The rearrangement links TRBV5-1 to TRBJ2-3; 7 positions match TRBD1. J gave up 0 bases and V 3 bases, and 4 bases lay outside the gene matches. The CDR3 is 15 amino acids. Per the germline V gene, CDR1 is SGHRS and CDR2 is YFSETQ. This chain's CDR3 is CASSWTGRSTDTQYF. CDR3 DNA sequence: TGCGCCAGCAGCTGGACAGGAAGGAGCACAGATACGCAGTATTTT.

The sample holds many counts of this clonotype. The chain employs TRBV5-6 and TRBJ2-7; D unclear. The CDR3 is 12 amino acids. Trimming removed 2 bases from V and 7 bases from J, with 10 bases in between. Germline V gene data show CDR1 as SGHDT and CDR2 as YYEEEE. This CDR3 is CASSLRATEQYF. CDR3 DNA sequence: TGTGCCAGCAGCTTACGGGCGACGGAGCAGTACTTC.

This clonotype was seen more than once but under ten times. The chain couples TRBV5-1 to TRBJ2-3; D possibly corresponds to TRBD1 (6 bases). CDR1 and CDR2 (germline): SGHRS, YFSETQ. The CDR3 contains 14 residues. V lost 1 base and J lost 3, with 9 bases in between. The CDR3 loop reads CASSLMRGTDTQYF. The DNA of the CDR3 is TGCGCCAGCAGCTTGATGAGGGGGACAGATACGCAGTATTTT. The whole variable domain, remainder taken from reference TRBV5-1 and TRBJ2-3, is KAGVTQTPRYLIKTRGQQVTLSCSPISGHRSVSWYQQTPGQGLQFLFEYFSETQRNKGNFPGRFSGRQFSNSRSEMNVSTLELGDSALYLCASSLMRGTDTQYFGPGTRLTVL.

This chain links TRBV20-1 with TRBJ2-5, with D uncertain. Deletions cut 0 bases from V and 5 bases from J, with 13 bases between. Per germline, CDR1 DFQATT and CDR2 SNEGSKA (reference sequence). This CDR3 has 14 amino acids. CDR3 protein: CSARDYAGWETQYF. As DNA, the CDR3 is TGCAGTGCTAGAGATTATGCAGGATGGGAGACCCAGTACTTC.

This chain connects TRBV15 to TRBJ2-1; unclear D gene. The V gene's germline CDR1 is LNHNV and CDR2 YYDKDF (reference sequence). The V end was cut by 0 bases, the J end by 0 bases, with 15 bases between. CDR3 length: 18 residues. Written as DNA, the CDR3 is TGTGCCACCAGCAGAGATTTTGGGCACTCTAGCTCCTACAATGAGCAGTTCTTC. Amino acid sequence: CATSRDFGHSSSYNEQFF.

This clonotype came up many times. The J gene is TRBJ2-2, the V gene TRBV4-2; unclear D gene. CDR1 is LGHNA and CDR2 is YNFKEQ in the germline V gene. V was pared by 0 bases and J by 11 bases, with 16 bases between. The CDR3 length is 15 residues. CDR3 loop: CASSQDALWRGELFF. CDR3 coding DNA: TGTGCCAGCAGCCAAGATGCCCTATGGAGAGGCGAGCTGTTTTTT.

This clonotype was found many times. This rearrangement joins TRBV5-1 to TRBJ1-5; the match to TRBD1 covers 7 bases. V lost 0 bases, J lost 4 bases, and 4 bases stayed unmatched. Germline-derived CDR1 and CDR2 are SGHRS and YFSETQ. The CDR3 contains 15 residues. This chain's CDR3 is CASSLGTGVNQPQHF. In DNA, the CDR3 is TGCGCCAGCAGCTTGGGGACAGGCGTTAATCAGCCCCAGCATTTT.

The chain employs TRBV28 and TRBJ2-4, with TRBD2 as a possible D gene (7 bases). Germline V gene data show CDR1 as MDHEN and CDR2 as SYDVKM. V was trimmed by 3 bases and J by 2 bases, leaving 11 bases between them. The CDR3 extends over 15 amino acids. The CDR3 DNA reads as TGTGCCAGCAGTTTCGGGGGGCCTACCAAAAACATTCAGTACTTC. It encodes CASSFGGPTKNIQYF.

This clonotype came up a few times. CDR3 nucleotides: TGTGCCAGCAGCTTAGTAGCGGGACCTTACAATGAGCAGTTCTTC. This codes for CASSLVAGPYNEQFF. V and J are TRBV7-8 and TRBJ2-1, with 8 nucleotides matching TRBD2. Looked up from germline, CDR1 is SGHVS and CDR2 is FQNEAQ. V shed 1 base, J shed 4 bases, and the junction held 3 bases outside the gene matches. This CDR3 is built from 15 residues.

J is TRBJ2-5 and V is TRBV7-2; TRBD1 is a possible D gene (5 bases). The V end lost 5 bases, the J end lost 5 bases, and 15 bases lay between the germline ends. CDR1 is SGHTA, CDR2 FQGNSA, per germline. The CDR3 is 14 residues long. The CDR3 sequence is CASSTVQEWETQYF. The CDR3, as DNA: TGTGCCAGCAGCACGGTACAGGAGTGGGAGACCCAGTACTTC. Full variable domain (missing parts from reference TRBV7-2 and TRBJ2-5): GAGVSQSPSNKVTEKGKDVELRCDPISGHTALYWYRQSLGQGLEFLIYFQGNSAPDKSGLPSDRFSAERTGGSVSTLTIQRTQQEDSAVYLCASSTVQEWETQYFGPGTRLLVL.